The T cell receptor beta chain under discussion was sequenced for a study of T cells in Graves' hyperthyroidism and ophthalmopathy (dated by TCRdb to between 2017 and 2020). About the investigation overall: Peripheral blood samples were taken at the time of initial diagnosis, prior to any treatment. A discovery cohort of roughly 96 patients, 43 with Graves' ophthalmopathy and approximately 60 with stable Graves' hyperthyroidism, was used to find distinguishing TCR V-J signatures. Prospective prediction of ophthalmopathy was tested in an independent validation cohort consisting of 18 to 20 hyperthyroidism patients and over 15 patients who later progressed to ophthalmopathy. The 100 or so discovery patients were randomly split 7:3 into training and test sets. In addition, the study compared T-cell repertoires in thyroid tissue and in blood from over 5 Graves' hyperthyroidism patients. Following sampling, methimazole starting at 30 mg daily was given to hyperthyroidism patients, and high-dose intravenous methylprednisolone was given to ophthalmopathy patients. The paper reports TCR Vbeta CDR3 sequencing of fewer than 150 peripheral blood samples: around 45 ophthalmopathy, 70 to 85 hyperthyroidism and around 17 progressor patients. What the study reported, not specific to this receptor: Most expanded thyroid clonotypes (frequency above 0.001) were also detected in blood, a finding suggesting that blood repertoires may reflect thyroid immune responses. In validation, progression to ophthalmopathy was predicted by the model with 70% to 71% sensitivity and nearly 75% specificity, a median of 6.5 months before onset. A 13 V-J signature model separated ophthalmopathy from stable hyperthyroidism, with around 91% sensitivity and just under 84% specificity in cross-validation and 80%/75% in testing. No statistical method was used to set the sample size in advance, and investigators knew the group allocation.

Ophthalmopathy patients had moderately to severely active disease, Clinical Activity Score of at least 3, NOSPECS grade of at least 4, and duration under 3 months. Any patient with an uncontrolled infection, another autoimmune disease, pregnancy or lactation was excluded. Diagnoses were based on clinical symptoms, serum thyroxine and TRAb, thyroid ultrasound and orbital computed tomography. PBMCs were isolated from about 10 ml of fresh peripheral blood by Ficoll-Paque density gradient centrifugation. Trizol reagent was used to extract total RNA, and RNA quality was then checked on an Agilent 2100 Bioanalyzer. CDR1 SGHAT and CDR2 FQDESV are derived from the germline V gene (reference sequence). The CDR3 holds 12 amino acids from the cysteine to the phenylalanine. Only the CDR3 region is kept as DNA, spanning 36 bases read in frame from base 1. V and J are truncated by 5 bases and 2 bases respectively, leaving an intervening sequence of 6 bases.

This clonotype has a count of ten or more. The specificity of this receptor is unknown. Base qualities are missing; no much larger clone stands one base away. The TCR beta CDR3 regions were amplified from the RNA transcripts. The first round of RT-PCR for the TCR CDR3 was performed with the HTBI primer set and the Qiagen OneStep RT-PCR kit. Libraries were constructed in a second round of multiplex PCR, after which size selection and purification were performed. Libraries were sequenced paired-end with 100 bp reads on an Illumina HiSeq2000. Per the original workflow: SOAPnuke was used to process the raw data, with reads discarded if the reads contained adapters or uncalled bases, had a mean Phred below 15, or lacked an exact constant-primer or identifier match. COPE v1.2.5 was used to merge the high-quality paired reads, and each unique nucleotide sequence was defined as a clonotype. Clonotypes were aligned to IMGT TRBV, TRBD and TRBJ reference segments using MiTCR v1.1. The analysis included only V-J combinations with a frequency above 0.0001, which together covered more than 99% of the repertoires. The TCS score was defined as F50 (clonal expansion) divided by E x V (chaos), with BLOSUM62-based TCRdist calculated between CDR3 peptides within each V-J. Welch's t-statistics and random forest reduced 500 to 550 V-J features to 13, which were used in a naive Bayes classifier (R e1071). TCRdb itself trimmed the public reads at Q25 with fastp, ran MiXCR and retained productive beta chains. Every CDR3 protein is listed once, alongside the most common genes and DNA of its rows. The V and J calls were not made by the authors but by TCRdb's processing. Counted in this sample were approximately 300,000 distinct CDR3 sequences; roughly 20% of them appeared once. The top ten constitute less than 40% of the sample.

This receptor chain uses TRBV11-1 and TRBJ1-1, with the D gene call left open. The clonotype was recovered from a man over 45 with Graves' ophthalmopathy. Source material: blood. The DNA sequence is given as TGTGCCAGCAGCCTCAGCAACACTGAAGCTTTCTTT. The translation is CASSLSNTEAFF.